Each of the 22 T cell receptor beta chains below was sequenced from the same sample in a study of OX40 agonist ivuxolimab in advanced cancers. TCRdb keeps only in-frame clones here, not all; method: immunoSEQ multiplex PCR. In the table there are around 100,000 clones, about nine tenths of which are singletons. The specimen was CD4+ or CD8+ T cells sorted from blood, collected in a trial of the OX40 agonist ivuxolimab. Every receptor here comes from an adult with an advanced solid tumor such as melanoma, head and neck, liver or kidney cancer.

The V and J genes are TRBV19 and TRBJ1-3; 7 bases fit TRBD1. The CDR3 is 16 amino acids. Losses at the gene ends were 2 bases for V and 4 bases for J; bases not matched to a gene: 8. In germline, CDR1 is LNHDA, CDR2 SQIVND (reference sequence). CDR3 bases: TGTGCCAGTAGTATACGCCTGGGACAGTTGGGAAACACCATATATTTT. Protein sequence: CASSIRLGQLGNTIYF.

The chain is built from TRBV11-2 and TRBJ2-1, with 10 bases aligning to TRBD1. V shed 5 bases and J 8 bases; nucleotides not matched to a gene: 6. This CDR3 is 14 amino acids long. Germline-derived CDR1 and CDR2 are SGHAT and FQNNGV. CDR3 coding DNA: TGTGCCAGCAGCATCCGGGACAGGGGCCATGAGCAGTTCTTC. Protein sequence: CASSIRDRGHEQFF.

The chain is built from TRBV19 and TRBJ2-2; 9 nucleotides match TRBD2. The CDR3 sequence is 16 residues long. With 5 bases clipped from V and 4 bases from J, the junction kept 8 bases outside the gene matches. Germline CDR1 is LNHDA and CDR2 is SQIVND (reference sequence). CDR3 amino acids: CASSVFSGSSTGELFF. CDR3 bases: TGTGCCAGTAGTGTTTTTAGCGGGAGTAGCACCGGGGAGCTGTTTTTT.

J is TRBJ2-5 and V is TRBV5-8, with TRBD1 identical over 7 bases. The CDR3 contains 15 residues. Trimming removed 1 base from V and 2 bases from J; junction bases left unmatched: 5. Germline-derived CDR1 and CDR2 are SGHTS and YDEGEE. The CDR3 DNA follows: TGTGCCAGCAGCTTGACCTGGACAGGTCAAGAGACCCAGTACTTC. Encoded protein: CASSLTWTGQETQYF.

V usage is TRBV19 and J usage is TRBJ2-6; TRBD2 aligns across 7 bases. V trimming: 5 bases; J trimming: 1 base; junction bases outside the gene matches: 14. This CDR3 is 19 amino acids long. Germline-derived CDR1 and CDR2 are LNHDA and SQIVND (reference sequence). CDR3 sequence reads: CASSASRGRGGSGANVLTF. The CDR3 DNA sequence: TGTGCCAGTAGTGCTTCCCGGGGGAGGGGCGGATCTGGGGCCAACGTCCTGACTTTC.

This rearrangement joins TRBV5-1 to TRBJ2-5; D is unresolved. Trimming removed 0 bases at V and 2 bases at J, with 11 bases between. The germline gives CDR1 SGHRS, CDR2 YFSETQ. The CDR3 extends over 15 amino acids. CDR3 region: CASSLATSIQETQYF. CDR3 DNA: TGCGCCAGCAGCTTGGCCACAAGTATTCAAGAGACCCAGTACTTC.

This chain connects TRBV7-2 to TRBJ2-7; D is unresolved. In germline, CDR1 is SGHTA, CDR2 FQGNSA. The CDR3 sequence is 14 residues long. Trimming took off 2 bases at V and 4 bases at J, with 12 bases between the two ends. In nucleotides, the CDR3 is TGTGCCAGCAGCTTAACTGGACCTCCTTACGAGCAGTACTTC. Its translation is CASSLTGPPYEQYF. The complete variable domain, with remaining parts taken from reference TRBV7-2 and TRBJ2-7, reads GAGVSQSPSNKVTEKGKDVELRCDPISGHTALYWYRQSLGQGLEFLIYFQGNSAPDKSGLPSDRFSAERTGGSVSTLTIQRTQQEDSAVYLCASSLTGPPYEQYFGPGTRLTVT.

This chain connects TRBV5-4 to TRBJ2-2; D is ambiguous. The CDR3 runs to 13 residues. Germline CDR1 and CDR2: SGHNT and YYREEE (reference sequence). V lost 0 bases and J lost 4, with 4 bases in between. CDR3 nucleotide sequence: TGTGCCAGCAGCTTGGACTCCACCGGGGAGCTGTTTTTT. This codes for CASSLDSTGELFF.

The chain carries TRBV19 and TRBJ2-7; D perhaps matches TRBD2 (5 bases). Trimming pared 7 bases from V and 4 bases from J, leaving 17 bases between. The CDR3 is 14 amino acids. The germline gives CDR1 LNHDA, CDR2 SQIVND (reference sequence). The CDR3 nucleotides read TGTGCCAGTAAGAACAGCGGCATGGGGTACGAGCAGTACTTC. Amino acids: CASKNSGMGYEQYF.

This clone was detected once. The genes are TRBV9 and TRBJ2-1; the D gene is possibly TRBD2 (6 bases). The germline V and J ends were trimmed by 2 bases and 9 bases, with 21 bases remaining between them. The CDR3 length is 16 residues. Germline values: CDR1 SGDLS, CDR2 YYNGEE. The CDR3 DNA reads TGTGCCAGCAGCGTGAGAGCGACTAGAGACGGGGGTGAGCAGTTCTTC. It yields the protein CASSVRATRDGGEQFF.

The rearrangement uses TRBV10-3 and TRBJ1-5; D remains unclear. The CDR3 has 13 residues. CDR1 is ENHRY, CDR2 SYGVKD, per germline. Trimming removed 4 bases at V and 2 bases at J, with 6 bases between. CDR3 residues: CAISGGGNQPQHF. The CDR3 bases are TGTGCCATCAGTGGTGGGGGCAATCAGCCCCAGCATTTT.

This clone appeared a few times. The CDR3 region is CASSPGPRGGTDTQYF. In DNA, the CDR3 is TGTGCCAGTAGCCCAGGTCCCAGGGGAGGCACAGATACGCAGTATTTT. V and J are TRBV19 and TRBJ2-3; D might be TRBD1 (6 bases). The CDR3 runs to 16 residues. Germline CDR1 and CDR2: LNHDA and SQIVND (reference sequence). Deletions cut 6 bases from V and 1 base from J, with 17 bases between.

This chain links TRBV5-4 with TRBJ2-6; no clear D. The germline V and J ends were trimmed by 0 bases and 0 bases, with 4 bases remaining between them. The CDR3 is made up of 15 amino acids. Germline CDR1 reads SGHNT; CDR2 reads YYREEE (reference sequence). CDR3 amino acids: CASSLVASGANVLTF. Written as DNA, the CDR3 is TGTGCCAGCAGCTTGGTCGCCTCTGGGGCCAACGTCCTGACTTTC.

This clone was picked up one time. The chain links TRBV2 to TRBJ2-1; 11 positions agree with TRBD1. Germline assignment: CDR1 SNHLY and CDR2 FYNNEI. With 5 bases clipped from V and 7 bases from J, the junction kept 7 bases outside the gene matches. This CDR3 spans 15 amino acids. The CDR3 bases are TGTGCCAGCAGTACCGGACAGGGGGCAAGAAATGAGCAGTTCTTC. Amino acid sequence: CASSTGQGARNEQFF.

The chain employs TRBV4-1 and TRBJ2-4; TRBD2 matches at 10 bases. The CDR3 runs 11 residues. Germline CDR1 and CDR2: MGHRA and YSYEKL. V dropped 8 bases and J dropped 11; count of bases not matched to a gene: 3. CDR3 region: CASERGGLQYF. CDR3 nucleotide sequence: TGCGCCAGCGAGCGGGGGGGTCTTCAGTACTTC.

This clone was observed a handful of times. The CDR3 is CASSLVTGSTQYF. Written as DNA, the CDR3 is TGTGCCAGCAGCTTAGTCACGGGTTCGACCCAGTACTTC. The V and J genes are TRBV7-8 and TRBJ2-5; D not certain. This CDR3 contains 13 residues. V was clipped by 1 base and J by 7 bases, with 10 bases between them. Germline CDR1 SGHVS, CDR2 FQNEAQ.

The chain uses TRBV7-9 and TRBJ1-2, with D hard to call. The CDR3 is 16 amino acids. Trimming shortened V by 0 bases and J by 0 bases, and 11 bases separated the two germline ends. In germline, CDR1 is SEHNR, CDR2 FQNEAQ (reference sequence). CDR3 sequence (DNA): TGTGCCAGCAGCTTAGCCGGGAGCCCGTCTAACTATGGCTACACCTTC. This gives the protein CASSLAGSPSNYGYTF.

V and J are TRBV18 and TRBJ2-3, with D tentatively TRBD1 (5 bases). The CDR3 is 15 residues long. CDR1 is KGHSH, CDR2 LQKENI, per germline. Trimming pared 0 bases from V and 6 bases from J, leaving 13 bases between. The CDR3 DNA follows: TGTGCCAGCTCACCACCTTCAGGGCTCGGGGATACGCAGTATTTT. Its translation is CASSPPSGLGDTQYF. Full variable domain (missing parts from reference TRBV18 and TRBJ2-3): NAGVMQNPRHLVRRRGQEARLRCSPMKGHSHVYWYRQLPEEGLKFMVYLQKENIIDESGMPKERFSAEFPKEGPSILRIQQVVRGDSAAYFCASSPPSGLGDTQYFGPGTRLTVL.

Written as DNA, the CDR3 is TGCGCCAGCAGCCCTAGCGGGAGTAGGTCCTACAATGAGCAGTTCTTC. The encoded protein is CASSPSGSRSYNEQFF. V is TRBV4-1 and J is TRBJ2-1, with 10 bases matching TRBD2. From germline, CDR1 is MGHRA and CDR2 YSYEKL. The CDR3 runs 16 residues. V lost 4 bases and J lost 1; bases outside the gene matches: 4.

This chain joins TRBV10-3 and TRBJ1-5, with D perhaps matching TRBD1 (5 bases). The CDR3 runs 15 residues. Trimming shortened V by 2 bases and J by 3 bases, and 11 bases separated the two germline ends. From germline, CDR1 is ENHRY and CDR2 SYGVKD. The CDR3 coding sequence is TGTGCCATCAGTGAGCCAGGGCAGCCCAATCAGCCCCAGCATTTT. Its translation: CAISEPGQPNQPQHF.

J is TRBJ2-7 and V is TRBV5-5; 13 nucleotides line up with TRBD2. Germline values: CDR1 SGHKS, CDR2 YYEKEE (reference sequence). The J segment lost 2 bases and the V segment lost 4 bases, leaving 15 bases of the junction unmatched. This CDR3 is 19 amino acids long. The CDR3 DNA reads TGTGCCAGCAGCCAGGATTCCGGGACTAGCGGGACTGGCACCTACGAGCAGTACTTC. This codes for CASSQDSGTSGTGTYEQYF.

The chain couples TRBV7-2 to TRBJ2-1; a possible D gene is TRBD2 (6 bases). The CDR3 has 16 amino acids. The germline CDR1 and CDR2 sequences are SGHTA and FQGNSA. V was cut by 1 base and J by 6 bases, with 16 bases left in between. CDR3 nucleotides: TGTGCCAGCAGCTTAGAAGGCTCTAGCGTAGCCAATGAGCAGTTCTTC. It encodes CASSLEGSSVANEQFF.